This T cell receptor (beta chain) was sequenced for a study of regulatory T cells in long-lasting Graves disease. The overall study: Graves' cases, newly diagnosed, had used antithyroid drugs under 3 months.

Noted time point: newly diagnosed GD, antithyroid drugs for less than 3 months. Isolated PBMC RNA provided the starting material for the TCR library. The germline CDR1 and CDR2 sequences are DFQATT and SNEGSKA (reference sequence). This CDR3 has 15 amino acids. The V segment lost 1 base and the J segment 7 bases; nucleotides outside the gene matches: 12. This clonotype was observed a single time. Its specificity is unknown. Just one base apart from a much larger clone, this may be a read error. Assembly of TCR beta libraries relied on iRepertoire HTBI primers together with Arm-PCR of CDR3 regions. Using its own MiXCR run on the multiplex PCR reads, TCRdb lists one record per CDR3 protein. The top ten clones hold about 8.2% of a sample with about 430,000 distinct CDR3 sequences, 15% of them seen once. General study findings and limits: Possibly, too few samples lowered accuracy.

The same specimen was also included in a second study, on T cells in Graves' hyperthyroidism and ophthalmopathy. That work adds: Primed by the HTBI set, a first-round RT-PCR was run on the TCR CDR3. Stable hyperthyroidism was told apart from ophthalmopathy by a model built on 13 V-J features.

The source is a woman in her thirties or forties with Graves disease. This rearrangement joins TRBV20-1 to TRBJ2-7; 8 nucleotides line up with TRBD2. The input for sequencing was peripheral blood mononuclear cells (PBMCs), taken at new diagnosis, from a patient treated with antithyroid drugs. The CDR3: CSARVPGGPWNEQYF. CDR3 bases: TGCAGTGCTAGAGTCCCGGGAGGGCCCTGGAATGAGCAGTACTTC.